The T cell receptor beta chain under discussion was sequenced for a study of blood T cell repertoires in COVID-19. Study at large: The United States, Italy and Spain supplied acute and convalescent COVID-19 samples. PBMCs, B-cell-depleted T cells, or T cells were the source of the cDNA or gDNA that made up the material.

In the original analysis: How many nucleated cells were present was estimated from reference gene primer amplification. The protocol was immunoSEQ multiplex PCR, while the TCRdb copy is restricted to in-frame clones and leaves out a portion. The DNA gave D and trimming, while V, J and clone size come from that table. The table has fewer than 300,000 clones, about 86% seen once. This clone was counted only a few times. Germline assignment: CDR1 SEHNR and CDR2 FQNEAQ (reference sequence). The CDR3 runs to 17 residues. V shed 2 bases and J shed 4 bases, with 20 bases lying between them. The sample consisted of peripheral blood. The V gene is TRBV7-9, the J gene TRBJ1-2; D possibly corresponds to TRBD1 (6 bases). This TCR came from an elderly man with acute or convalescent COVID-19. The CDR3 DNA sequence: TGTGCCAGCAGCTTAAACCCCCCGAGACAGGAAGTCTATGGCTACACCTTC. Its translation: CASSLNPPRQEVYGYTF.